The clone carrying this T cell receptor beta chain was seen a few times. The data were taken from a study of blood T cell repertoires in COVID-19. Overall study: Sources were T cells, B-cell-depleted T cells, or PBMCs; the material itself was cDNA or gDNA.

The assay was immunoSEQ multiplex PCR, and TCRdb's table has in-frame clones only and misses some. The profile shows tens of thousands of clones, around 81% of them singletons. V lost 4 bases and J 5 bases, leaving 24 bases between the germline ends. The germline V gene encodes CDR1 SGHRS and CDR2 YFSETQ. The CDR3 loop spans 17 amino acids. The sequence was obtained from a man at least 80 years old with COVID-19, enrolled during active disease. The chain joins TRBV5-1 to TRBJ1-1; a weak D match, TRBD1 (6 bases). Specimen: peripheral blood. The CDR3 coding sequence is TGCGCCAGCAGCCCAACTGACAGGCTGATGTTTTCGACTGAAGCTTTCTTT. Protein product: CASSPTDRLMFSTEAFF.